Listed here are 23 T cell receptor beta chains from one sample, sequenced in a study of circulating and synovial CD4+ cells in juvenile arthritis. The data were produced by immunoSEQ multiplex PCR, yet TCRdb's version contains in-frame clones alone and is incomplete. The sample records about 4,000 clones, 75% to 90% being singletons. Sequenced: CD4+ T cells from synovial fluid. The receptor source for this set is a human donor with juvenile idiopathic arthritis.

The CDR3 loop reads CASTGARGPEKLFF. The CDR3 coding sequence is TGTGCCAGCACCGGAGCCAGGGGGCCTGAAAAACTGTTTTTT. The gene calls are TRBV7-9 and TRBJ1-4; TRBD1 agrees at 8 bases. Looked up from germline, CDR1 is SEHNR and CDR2 is FQNEAQ (reference sequence). This CDR3 is built from 14 residues. V was clipped by 7 bases and J by 7 bases; unmatched bases: 8.

This clone was found a few times. The V call is TRBV11-2, the J call TRBJ1-2; no clear D. Trimming pared 3 bases from V and 0 bases from J, leaving 20 bases between. The CDR3 totals 18 residues. CDR1 SGHAT and CDR2 FQNNGV come from the germline V gene. The chain's CDR3 is CASSFDALGPGTNYGYTF. The CDR3 DNA follows: TGTGCCAGCAGCTTTGATGCTCTTGGCCCGGGAACTAACTATGGCTACACCTTC.

The V and J genes are TRBV5-1 and TRBJ2-7; 9 nucleotides line up with TRBD1. Germline CDR1 SGHRS, CDR2 YFSETQ. This CDR3 is 17 amino acids long. Losses at the gene ends were 4 bases for V and 0 bases for J; bases not matched to a gene: 11. The CDR3 DNA is TGCGCCAGCAGCCCCAGTGCGGGGGACAGGGCCTCCTACGAGCAGTACTTC. Its protein is CASSPSAGDRASYEQYF.

This clone is termed large. The rearrangement joins TRBV10-3 to TRBJ1-4, with 10 positions matching TRBD1. Per germline, CDR1 ENHRY and CDR2 SYGVKD. The junction had 5 bases not matched to a gene; V was cut back by 2 bases and J by 5 bases. CDR3 size: 16 residues. The CDR3 region has the DNA TGTGCCATCAGTGAGCCACCGGGACAGGGGAATGAAAAACTGTTTTTT. Translated, it gives CAISEPPGQGNEKLFF.

This chain links TRBV19 with TRBJ1-5; possible D gene TRBD1, 5 bases. The V gene lost 6 bases and the J gene lost 1 base, with 10 bases spanning the gap. Germline V gene data show CDR1 as LNHDA and CDR2 as SQIVND (reference sequence). The CDR3 is made up of 14 amino acids. This CDR3 is CASRGGSSNQPQHF. In nucleotides, the CDR3 is TGTGCCAGTAGGGGGGGATCGAGCAATCAGCCCCAGCATTTT. Full variable domain (outside the CDR3, taken from reference TRBV19 and TRBJ1-5): DGGITQSPKYLFRKEGQNVTLSCEQNLNHDAMYWYRQDPGQGLRLIYYSQIVNDFQKGDIAEGYSVSREKKESFPLTVTSAQKNPTAFYLCASRGGSSNQPQHFGDGTRLSIL.

The CDR3 loop is CAWSVLTEQYF. The DNA for the CDR3 is TGTGCCTGGAGTGTACTCACCGAGCAGTACTTC. V gene TRBV30 combines with J gene TRBJ2-7, with no clear D. The V gene lost 0 bases and the J gene lost 6 bases, with 6 bases spanning the gap. The germline V gene has CDR1 GTSNPN and CDR2 SVGIG (reference sequence). The CDR3 spans 11 residues.

The V and J genes are TRBV19 and TRBJ1-5, with D uncertain. The CDR3 contains 13 residues. Germline V gene lookup returns CDR1 LNHDA and CDR2 SQIVND (reference sequence). Trimming removed 1 base at V and 4 bases at J, with 5 bases between. CDR3 sequence: CASSIGDNQPQHF. CDR3 nucleotides: TGTGCCAGTAGTATAGGAGATAATCAGCCCCAGCATTTT.

The genes are TRBV15 and TRBJ1-4; D call uncertain. This CDR3 comprises 16 residues. CDR1 LNHNV and CDR2 YYDKDF come from the germline V gene (reference sequence). Trimming took off 1 base at V and 0 bases at J, with 9 bases between the two ends. CDR3 in amino acids: CATSRGEGATNEKLFF. The CDR3 region has the DNA TGTGCCACCAGCAGAGGCGAGGGAGCAACTAATGAAAAACTGTTTTTT.

The count of this clone is one. The chain combines TRBV2 with TRBJ2-5; perhaps TRBD1 as D (5 bases). Trimming removed 5 bases from V and 13 bases from J, with 11 bases in between. Germline assignment: CDR1 SNHLY and CDR2 FYNNEI. CDR3 length equals 10 residues. The CDR3 is CASSKGRPYF. For the CDR3, the DNA is TGTGCCAGCAGTAAGGGGCGGCCGTACTTC. Drawing the rest from reference TRBV2 and TRBJ2-5, the complete variable domain is EPEVTQTPSHQVTQMGQEVILRCVPISNHLYFYWYRQILGQKVEFLVSFYNNEISEKSEIFDDQFSVERPDGSNFTLKIRSTKLEDSAMYFCASSKGRPYFGPGTRLLVL.

The chain uses TRBV12-5 and TRBJ2-5, with 11 bases lining up with TRBD2. V shed 7 bases, J shed 1 base, and the junction held 5 bases outside the gene matches. CDR1 is LGHNT and CDR2 is FRNRAP in the germline V gene. The CDR3 runs to 15 residues. CDR3 protein: CASARTSGSQETQYF. Here the CDR3 DNA reads TGTGCTAGTGCCCGAACTAGCGGGAGCCAAGAGACCCAGTACTTC.

Turning to this clone: One end of the junction varies from germline; a read error may be responsible. V gene TRBV19 combines with J gene TRBJ1-2, with D maybe TRBD1 (6 bases). The CDR3 loop spans 14 amino acids. CDR1 is LNHDA, CDR2 SQIVND, per germline (reference sequence). CDR3 region: CAISIMRGNYGYTF. The CDR3 nucleotides are TGTGCCATTAGTATAATGAGGGGGAACTATGGCTACACCTTC.

V usage is TRBV5-1 and J usage is TRBJ2-7, with TRBD2 identical over 7 bases. The germline V gene has CDR1 SGHRS and CDR2 YFSETQ. The CDR3 is 14 residues long. Trimming at V came to 5 bases and at J to 6 bases, leaving 11 bases not matched to a gene. CDR3 sequence: CASRKAGIASEQYF. The CDR3 DNA is TGCGCCAGCAGAAAAGCGGGAATAGCGAGCGAGCAGTACTTC.

Concerning this clone: The same CDR3 also results from other DNA sequences found in this sample. The chain is built from TRBV19 and TRBJ1-6; tentative D call: TRBD1 (6 bases). There are 16 residues in the CDR3. The V gene lost 3 bases and the J gene lost 9 bases, with 18 bases spanning the gap. Germline CDR1 and CDR2: LNHDA and SQIVND (reference sequence). The CDR3 bases are TGTGCCAGTAGTATTCAACGAGGGGACACAGGTTCACCCCTCCACTTT. Translated: CASSIQRGDTGSPLHF.

The rearrangement links TRBV6-9 to TRBJ1-2; maybe TRBD1 (5 bases). This CDR3 contains 13 residues. The V gene lost 3 bases and the J gene lost 2 bases, with 7 bases spanning the gap. Germline values: CDR1 MNHGY, CDR2 SVAAGI. The CDR3 DNA sequence: TGTGCCAGCAGTTACCCAGGGAACTATGGCTACACCTTC. This sequence encodes CASSYPGNYGYTF.

This chain joins TRBV9 and TRBJ2-7, with D perhaps matching TRBD2 (6 bases). The CDR3 is 14 residues long. V dropped 4 bases and J dropped 2 bases, with 13 bases sitting between them. Germline V gene lookup returns CDR1 SGDLS and CDR2 YYNGEE. CDR3 amino acids: CASSPWGDPYEQYF. For the CDR3, the DNA is TGTGCCAGCAGCCCGTGGGGGGATCCCTACGAGCAGTACTTC.

This chain links TRBV29-1 with TRBJ2-6; D not certain. Germline lookup yields CDR1 SQVTM and CDR2 ANQGSEA. The CDR3 runs 16 residues. V lost 4 bases and J lost 0, with 13 bases in between. The DNA for the CDR3 is TGCAGCGTTGCTAACCATGTTAGCTCTGGGGCCAACGTCCTGACTTTC. Protein product: CSVANHVSSGANVLTF.

The chain carries TRBV4-1 and TRBJ2-7; the match to TRBD1 covers 7 bases. After removal of 1 base from V and 10 bases from J, the junction contained 7 bases not matched to a gene. CDR3 length: 13 amino acids. Germline values: CDR1 MGHRA, CDR2 YSYEKL. Here the CDR3 DNA reads TGCGCCAGCAGCCAAGCGTCCCGGGACAGCCAGTACTTC. Translated: CASSQASRDSQYF.

The V and J genes are TRBV10-1 and TRBJ2-3; 11 nucleotides align to TRBD1. V gave up 10 bases and J gave up 5 bases; unmatched junction bases: 8. The CDR3 contains 14 residues. Germline CDR1 is WNHNN and CDR2 is SYGVQD (reference sequence). The CDR3 region is CATRPGQGGDTQYF. CDR3 nucleotide sequence: TGCGCCACCAGACCGGGACAGGGGGGAGATACGCAGTATTTT.

The chain has TRBV5-4 and TRBJ1-3; D remains unclear. Germline V CDR1 and CDR2: SGHNT, YYREEE (reference sequence). This CDR3 contains 16 residues. Between the trimmed V and J ends, which lost 0 bases and 0 bases, there was a span of 10 bases. This chain's CDR3 is CASSLDYSYSGNTIYF. The CDR3 nucleotides are TGTGCCAGCAGCTTGGACTATTCCTACTCTGGAAACACCATATATTTT.

This clone was found a few times. This specimen includes other DNA sequences encoding the same CDR3. The V call is TRBV29-1, the J call TRBJ1-5, with D possibly being TRBD1 (5 bases). The V end lost 8 bases, the J end lost 3 bases, and 14 bases lay between the germline ends. The CDR3 totals 13 residues. Germline CDR1 SQVTM, CDR2 ANQGSEA. This CDR3 reads CSTASGINQPQHF. Here the CDR3 DNA reads TGCAGCACAGCTTCAGGGATCAATCAGCCCCAGCATTTT.

The chain links TRBV18 to TRBJ2-7, with D tentatively TRBD2 (5 bases). Trimming took 3 bases from V and 0 from J, leaving 9 bases between them. CDR3 size: 14 residues. From germline, CDR1 is KGHSH and CDR2 LQKENI. The DNA of the CDR3 is TGTGCCAGCTCACCTCCCGGGATCTCCTACGAGCAGTACTTC. Translation gives CASSPPGISYEQYF.

The V call is TRBV10-3, the J call TRBJ2-1; D call uncertain. Germline V lookup: CDR1 ENHRY, CDR2 SYGVKD. This CDR3 has 12 amino acids. Trimming cost V 6 bases and J 0 bases, with 3 bases left between them. The CDR3 region is CAIRSSYNEQFF. DNA for the CDR3: TGTGCCATCAGGAGCTCCTACAATGAGCAGTTCTTC.

In this sample, this clone turned up once. The gene calls are TRBV10-3 and TRBJ2-1; unclear D gene. Germline assignment: CDR1 ENHRY and CDR2 SYGVKD. The CDR3 has 12 amino acids. The V end lost 0 bases, the J end lost 8 bases, and 5 bases lay between the germline ends. The chain's CDR3 is CAISESLYEQFF. The CDR3 region has the DNA TGTGCCATCAGTGAGTCGTTATATGAGCAGTTCTTC.